This T cell receptor beta chain derives from a study of radiotherapy plus CTLA-4 blockade in lung cancer. Turning to the study itself: Disease control was seen in roughly 30% of patients, objective responses in roughly 17%.

This table comes from immunoSEQ multiplex PCR, and its TCRdb copy is limited to in-frame clones, with some not included. The sample contains approximately 52,000 clones, around 75% of which appear only once. Per germline, CDR1 MGHDK and CDR2 SYGVNS. V dropped 4 bases and J dropped 6; count of bases not matched to a gene: 5. This CDR3 has 15 residues. Receiving focal radiation plus CTLA-4 blockade with ipilimumab were patients who had chemo-refractory metastatic non-small-cell lung cancer. In the case of this clone: Its antigen is unidentified.

Study findings and constraints: Once radiotherapy plus ipilimumab had been given, TCR clones derived from tumor expanded in blood. Best predicting response, reportedly, were early blood T cell clone dynamics, with interferon-beta.

V is TRBV25-1 and J is TRBJ2-1; 11 nucleotides line up with TRBD1. The receptor's source is a human donor with non-small cell lung cancer who had a complete response to radiotherapy plus ipilimumab. The sample was peripheral blood, taken from a patient treated with radiotherapy plus ipilimumab. The CDR3: CASSVGTGGVNEQFF. The CDR3 nucleotides are TGTGCCAGCAGTGTTGGGACAGGGGGAGTCAATGAGCAGTTCTTC.